These T cell receptor beta chains were read from a single sample in a study of PD-L1 blockade in urothelial cancer. Assay used: immunoSEQ multiplex PCR; TCRdb lists only in-frame clones, some missing. The sample has about 91,000 clones, around four fifths seen once. The sample consisted of PBMCs, taken around atezolizumab (anti-PD-L1) treatment. These receptor sequences come from a man aged 65 to 79 with urothelial cancer. The CDR3 runs from the conserved cysteine through the conserved F or W. Fields, in order: J gene, V gene, D gene, clone size, CDR3 protein, CDR3 DNA. D genes are given only for firm matches. A clone size is listed for some rows: how often the clone was seen (once, few, many), or a class if it is expanded.

J: TRBJ2-6; V: TRBV5-1; D: -; size: -; CDR3: CASSLELREGANVLTF; DNA: TGCGCCAGCAGCTTGGAACTGCGCGAAGGGGCCAACGTCCTGACTTTC
J: TRBJ2-7; V: TRBV7-3; D: -; size: once; CDR3: CASSPRDNYEQYF; DNA: TGTGCCAGCAGCCCCCGGGACAACTACGAGCAGTACTTC
J: TRBJ2-3; V: TRBV28; D: TRBD2; size: -; CDR3: CASNESIGGAGTDTQYF; DNA: TGTGCCAGCAATGAAAGTATCGGGGGGGCGGGCACAGATACGCAGTATTTT
J: TRBJ2-3; V: TRBV4-1; D: -; size: -; CDR3: CASSLNWAGATTDTQYF; DNA: TGCGCCAGCAGTCTCAACTGGGCGGGGGCCACCACAGATACGCAGTATTTT
J: TRBJ1-1; V: TRBV5-1; D: -; size: -; CDR3: CASSLGQARTEAFF; DNA: TGCGCCAGCAGCCTGGGACAAGCAAGAACCGAAGCTTTCTTT
J: TRBJ2-6; V: TRBV6-1; D: -; size: few; CDR3: CASMILDNNVLTF; DNA: TGTGCCAGCATGATTTTGGACAACAACGTCCTGACTTTC
J: TRBJ2-6; V: TRBV11-2; D: TRBD2; size: -; CDR3: CASSPSGLANAGANVLTF; DNA: TGTGCCAGCAGCCCCTCGGGACTAGCTAATGCTGGGGCCAACGTCCTGACTTTC
J: TRBJ2-5; V: TRBV2; D: TRBD1; size: -; CDR3: CANTDLTLGTGKEKTQYF; DNA: TGTGCCAACACTGATTTGACCCTGGGGACAGGGAAGGAGAAGACCCAGTACTTC
J: TRBJ2-7; V: TRBV5-1; D: -; size: -; CDR3: CASSQQGYEQYF; DNA: TGCGCCAGCAGCCAACAGGGCTACGAGCAGTACTTC
J: TRBJ1-1; V: TRBV18; D: -; size: -; CDR3: CASSQLNTEAFF; DNA: TGTGCCAGCTCACAACTAAACACTGAAGCTTTCTTT
J: TRBJ2-2; V: TRBV9; D: -; size: few; CDR3: CASSRDTGELFF; DNA: TGTGCCAGCAGCCGGGACACCGGGGAGCTGTTTTTT
J: TRBJ1-2; V: TRBV5-1; D: -; size: once; CDR3: CASSLQPGRRLYGYTF; DNA: TGCGCCAGCAGCTTGCAGCCAGGTCGCCGCCTCTATGGCTACACCTTC
J: TRBJ2-3; V: TRBV19; D: TRBD1; size: -; CDR3: CASSLRTGRTDTQYF; DNA: TGTGCCAGTAGCCTACGGACAGGGCGGACAGATACGCAGTATTTT
J: TRBJ2-5; V: TRBV6-6; D: -; size: -; CDR3: CASSYIEGTETQYF; DNA: TGTGCCAGCAGTTACATAGAGGGTACGGAGACCCAGTACTTC
J: TRBJ1-2; V: TRBV10-3; D: -; size: -; CDR3: CASSPAPLGHYGYTF; DNA: TGTGCCTCCTCCCCGGCCCCGCTTGGGCACTATGGCTACACCTTC
J: TRBJ2-3; V: TRBV18; D: -; size: -; CDR3: CASSPTSSDSGADTQYF; DNA: TGTGCCAGCTCACCAACCTCAAGTGACAGTGGGGCAGATACGCAGTATTTT
J: TRBJ2-2; V: TRBV6-5; D: TRBD2; size: -; CDR3: CASTILAGRGGELFF; DNA: TGTGCCAGCACCATACTAGCGGGAAGGGGCGGGGAGCTGTTTTTT
J: TRBJ2-1; V: TRBV5-1; D: TRBD2; size: -; CDR3: CASSLTSGGAAGLNEQFF; DNA: TGCGCCAGCAGCTTGACTAGCGGGGGGGCAGCCGGGTTAAATGAGCAGTTCTTC
J: TRBJ1-2; V: TRBV2; D: -; size: few; CDR3: CASSPDFGGRNYGYTF; DNA: TGTGCCAGCAGCCCTGATTTCGGGGGGCGCAACTATGGCTACACCTTC
J: TRBJ2-3; V: TRBV19; D: -; size: -; CDR3: CASSITSSTDTQYF; DNA: TGTGCCAGTAGTATAACTTCTAGCACAGATACGCAGTATTTT
J: TRBJ2-7; V: TRBV5-1; D: TRBD1; size: -; CDR3: CASSLANFVGQGAEGEQYF; DNA: TGCGCCAGCAGCTTGGCCAATTTCGTCGGACAGGGGGCCGAAGGCGAGCAGTACTTC
J: TRBJ2-1; V: TRBV7-3; D: TRBD2; size: -; CDR3: CASSWDERDPSNEQFF; DNA: TGTGCCAGCAGCTGGGATGAGCGGGACCCCTCCAATGAGCAGTTCTTC
J: TRBJ2-3; V: TRBV5-1; D: TRBD1; size: few; CDR3: CASSLQGRSTDTQYF; DNA: TGCGCCAGCAGCTTACAGGGGAGAAGCACAGATACGCAGTATTTT
J: TRBJ1-2; V: TRBV6-6; D: TRBD1; size: -; CDR3: CASSRDRDGTGYTF; DNA: TGTGCCAGCAGTCGGGACAGGGACGGTACTGGCTACACCTTC
J: TRBJ2-5; V: TRBV19; D: TRBD2; size: -; CDR3: CASSIGSSGGGETQYF; DNA: TGTGCCAGTAGTATAGGCTCTAGCGGAGGCGGAGAGACCCAGTACTTC
J: TRBJ1-6; V: TRBV6-1; D: -; size: -; CDR3: CASRGTGLEPLHF; DNA: TGTGCCTCCCGGGGCACAGGGTTAGAGCCCCTCCACTTT
J: TRBJ2-2; V: TRBV4-3; D: -; size: -; CDR3: CASSQEPTGNTGELFF; DNA: TGCGCCAGCAGCCAAGAGCCGACAGGGAACACCGGGGAGCTGTTTTTT
J: TRBJ2-2; V: TRBV7-9; D: TRBD1; size: -; CDR3: CASSSPPGQGLPGELFF; DNA: TGTGCCAGCAGCTCCCCCCCGGGACAGGGGTTACCCGGGGAGCTGTTTTTT
J: TRBJ1-2; V: TRBV19; D: -; size: -; CDR3: CASTARLYGYTF; DNA: TGTGCCAGTACCGCCAGACTCTATGGCTACACCTTC
J: TRBJ1-4; V: TRBV11-2; D: -; size: -; CDR3: CASSLAAGLTNEKLFF; DNA: TGTGCCAGCAGCTTAGCGGCAGGGCTTACTAATGAAAAACTGTTTTTT
J: TRBJ1-1; V: TRBV6-5; D: TRBD1; size: -; CDR3: CASSSRRQGPEAFF; DNA: TGTGCCAGCAGTTCGAGAAGACAGGGCCCTGAAGCTTTCTTT
J: TRBJ2-5; V: TRBV4-1; D: -; size: -; CDR3: CASSLPGQWETQYF; DNA: TGCGCCAGCAGCCTTCCCGGACAGTGGGAGACCCAGTACTTC
J: TRBJ2-5; V: TRBV23-1; D: -; size: -; CDR3: CASKRTVYQETQYF; DNA: TGCGCCAGCAAGAGGACAGTGTACCAAGAGACCCAGTACTTC
J: TRBJ1-2; V: TRBV6-5; D: TRBD1; size: -; CDR3: CASSYSGQGEGYTF; DNA: TGTGCCAGCAGTTATTCGGGACAGGGTGAGGGCTACACCTTC
J: TRBJ1-4; V: TRBV11-3; D: -; size: -; CDR3: CASTLGGKLFF; DNA: TGTGCCAGCACCTTGGGGGGGAAACTGTTTTTT
J: TRBJ2-1; V: TRBV13; D: TRBD2; size: once; CDR3: CASSADSSGVLKNEQFF; DNA: TGTGCCAGCAGCGCCGACTCTAGCGGGGTGCTTAAAAATGAGCAGTTCTTC
J: TRBJ1-5; V: TRBV5-6; D: TRBD1; size: -; CDR3: CASSLGDRSNQPQHF; DNA: TGTGCCAGCAGCTTGGGGGACAGGTCTAATCAGCCCCAGCATTTT
J: TRBJ1-2; V: TRBV2; D: TRBD1; size: once; CDR3: CASRGQGNYGYTF; DNA: TGTGCCAGCAGAGGACAGGGAAACTATGGCTACACCTTC
J: TRBJ1-1; V: TRBV20-1; D: -; size: -; CDR3: CSAERGTEAFF; DNA: TGCAGTGCTGAAAGGGGAACTGAAGCTTTCTTT
J: TRBJ2-1; V: TRBV6-1; D: -; size: -; CDR3: CASSGVTYNEQFF; DNA: TGTGCCAGCAGCGGGGTTACCTACAATGAGCAGTTCTTC
J: TRBJ2-2; V: TRBV18; D: TRBD1; size: -; CDR3: CASSAGTGVTGELFF; DNA: TGTGCCAGCTCGGCCGGGACAGGGGTAACCGGGGAGCTGTTTTTT
J: TRBJ1-2; V: TRBV6-1; D: TRBD1; size: -; CDR3: CASSHRDRATTF; DNA: TGTGCCAGCAGTCACCGGGACAGGGCCACTACCTTC
J: TRBJ1-1; V: TRBV19; D: TRBD1; size: -; CDR3: CASSVDRGVTEAFF; DNA: TGTGCCAGTAGTGTTGACAGGGGGGTGACTGAAGCTTTCTTT
J: TRBJ2-3; V: TRBV19; D: TRBD2; size: -; CDR3: CASSTLAGGLSDTQYF; DNA: TGTGCCAGTAGTACACTAGCGGGAGGCCTGTCAGATACGCAGTATTTT
J: TRBJ2-6; V: TRBV4-2; D: TRBD1; size: -; CDR3: CASSHEPGQKNSGANVLTF; DNA: TGTGCCAGCAGCCACGAACCGGGACAGAAAAACTCTGGGGCCAACGTCCTGACTTTC
J: TRBJ2-2; V: TRBV7-2; D: -; size: -; CDR3: CASSLAGGTGELFF; DNA: TGTGCCAGCAGCTTAGCAGGGGGCACCGGGGAGCTGTTTTTT
J: TRBJ1-5; V: TRBV19; D: -; size: -; CDR3: CASSRRVGNQPQHF; DNA: TGTGCCAGTAGTCGGCGGGTCGGGAATCAGCCCCAGCATTTT
J: TRBJ2-1; V: TRBV11-2; D: TRBD2; size: -; CDR3: CASKRLAGGLNEQFF; DNA: TGTGCCAGCAAGAGACTAGCGGGAGGTTTGAATGAGCAGTTCTTC
J: TRBJ2-2; V: TRBV7-6; D: TRBD2; size: -; CDR3: CASSLATSSGANTGELFF; DNA: TGTGCCAGCAGCTTAGCGACGTCTAGCGGGGCCAACACCGGGGAGCTGTTTTTT
J: TRBJ2-5; V: TRBV5-1; D: TRBD2; size: -; CDR3: CASSLAGLFQETQYF; DNA: TGCGCCAGCAGCTTGGCGGGACTATTCCAAGAGACCCAGTACTTC